The subject of this entry is one T cell receptor (beta chain). Its antigen remains unknown. This sample was taken from a study of early T cells in non-severe SARS-CoV-2 infection. Study-wide findings and caveats: A preference for anti-spike CD8 responses marked VDJdb matching, which missed private and CD4 specificities.

Unique molecular identifiers were attached to individual cDNA molecules. TCRdb redid the calling of the 5' RACE reads with MiXCR, one entry per CDR3 protein. The sample includes 70,000 to 95,000 distinct CDR3 sequences, roughly 14% seen only once; the top ten take 0.58%. Germline values: CDR1 SGHAT, CDR2 FQNNGV. The CDR3 has 16 residues. V lost 1 base to trimming and J lost 5 bases, with 17 bases between them. Sequencing used whole blood. J is TRBJ2-5 and V is TRBV11-2; D not certain. The receptor was isolated from an adult who was a healthcare worker with PCR-confirmed SARS-CoV-2 infection or an uninfected control (not recorded which). CDR3 residues: CASSLGISNAPETQYF. The CDR3 DNA follows: TGTGCCAGCAGCTTAGGGATCAGTAATGCCCCGGAGACCCAGTACTTC. Drawing the rest from reference TRBV11-2 and TRBJ2-5, the complete variable domain is EAGVAQSPRYKIIEKRQSVAFWCNPISGHATLYWYQQILGQGPKLLIQFQNNGVVDDSQLPKDRFSAERLKGVDSTLKIQPAKLEDSAVYLCASSLGISNAPETQYFGPGTRLLVL.